This T cell receptor beta chain appears in the sequencing data of a study of blood T cell repertoires in COVID-19. This CDR3 spans 14 amino acids. Looked up from germline, CDR1 is LGHDT and CDR2 is YNNKEL (reference sequence). Trimming took off 0 bases at V and 4 bases at J, with 7 bases between the two ends. Sequencing used immunoSEQ multiplex PCR; TCRdb keeps in-frame clones, though not all of them. The repertoire has about 100,000 clones, 70% to 90% of them found once; the top ten carry roughly 12%. This chain links TRBV3-1 (or the pseudogene TRBV3-2) with TRBJ1-5; D ambiguous. The clonotype comes from a human donor in a cohort sampled during active COVID-19. Sequenced input: peripheral blood. This CDR3 reads CASSQDLRNQPQHF. CDR3 DNA: TGTGCCAGCAGCCAAGACTTACGGAATCAGCCCCAGCATTTT.